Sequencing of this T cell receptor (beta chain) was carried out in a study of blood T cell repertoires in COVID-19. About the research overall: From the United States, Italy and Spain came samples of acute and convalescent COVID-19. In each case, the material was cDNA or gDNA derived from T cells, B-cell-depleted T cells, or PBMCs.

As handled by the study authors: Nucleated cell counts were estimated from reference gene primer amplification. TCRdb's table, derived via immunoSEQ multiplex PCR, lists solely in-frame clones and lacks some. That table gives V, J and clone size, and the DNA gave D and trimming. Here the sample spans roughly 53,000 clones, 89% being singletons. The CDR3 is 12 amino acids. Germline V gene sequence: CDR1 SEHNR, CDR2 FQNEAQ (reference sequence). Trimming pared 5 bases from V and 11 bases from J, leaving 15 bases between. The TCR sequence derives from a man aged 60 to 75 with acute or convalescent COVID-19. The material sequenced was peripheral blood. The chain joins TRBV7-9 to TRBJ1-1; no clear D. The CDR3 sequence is CASSRLSLSAFF. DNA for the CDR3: TGTGCCAGCAGCCGCCTATCGCTGTCCGCTTTCTTT.